Below are 18 T cell receptor beta chains sequenced from a single sample in a study of blood T cells in healthy people across ages. Primers used in a second PCR of roughly 7 to 11 cycles were a sample-barcoded 5' primer and a J-beta primer mix. TCRdb re-analysed the 5' RACE reads in MiXCR, keeping a single row per CDR3 protein. The sample lists 660,000 or so distinct CDR3 sequences, roughly three fifths occurring once. The sample taken for sequencing was blood. The receptors come from a man aged 60-69 years in good health.

The V call is TRBV4-1, the J call TRBJ1-2; 8 bases align to TRBD1. V trimming: 3 bases; J trimming: 4 bases; junction bases outside the gene matches: 7. The V gene's germline CDR1 is MGHRA and CDR2 YSYEKL. The length of the CDR3 is 15 residues. CDR3: CASSQVRQGSYGYTF. DNA for the CDR3: TGCGCCAGCAGCCAGGTCCGACAGGGGAGCTATGGCTACACCTTC.

This chain links TRBV6-4 with TRBJ1-1, with TRBD1 as a possible D gene (5 bases). Trimming pared 0 bases from V and 3 bases from J, leaving 11 bases between. The CDR3 runs 15 residues. CDR1 is MRHNA, CDR2 SNTAGT, per germline. The CDR3 spells CASSDSGRDYTEAFF. CDR3 nucleotide sequence: TGTGCCAGCAGTGACTCGGGCAGGGACTACACTGAAGCTTTCTTT.

This sequence joins TRBV3-1 and TRBJ2-7; 9 bases align to TRBD2. This CDR3 is 15 amino acids long. Germline values: CDR1 LGHDT, CDR2 YNNKEL (reference sequence). The V segment lost 1 base and the J segment 4 bases; nucleotides outside the gene matches: 5. CDR3 in DNA: TGTGCCAGCAGCCAAGGGGGAACTAGCGGGTACGAGCAGTACTTC. Protein sequence: CASSQGGTSGYEQYF.

This clonotype was detected only a few times. The chain joins TRBV20-1 to TRBJ2-5; D is undetermined. The CDR3 contains 13 residues. CDR1 and CDR2 (germline): DFQATT, SNEGSKA (reference sequence). V was clipped by 0 bases and J by 6 bases, with 11 bases between them. The CDR3 spells CSARDPGQKTQYF. CDR3 nucleotide sequence: TGCAGTGCTAGAGATCCTGGTCAAAAGACCCAGTACTTC.

This rearrangement joins TRBV7-2 to TRBJ2-5; D not certain. V was pared by 4 bases and J by 11 bases, with 17 bases between. The CDR3 runs 13 residues. Germline values: CDR1 SGHTA, CDR2 FQGNSA. CDR3 loop: CASSSANYNEQYF. CDR3 DNA sequence: TGTGCCAGCAGCTCGGCCAACTACAATGAGCAGTACTTC.

This clonotype was seen a handful of times. This chain joins TRBV6-1 and TRBJ2-5; the D gene is possibly TRBD2 (5 bases). CDR1 is MNHNS, CDR2 SASEGT, per germline. V lost 3 bases, J lost 4 bases, and 9 bases lay in between. CDR3 length equals 13 residues. CDR3 in amino acids: CASSDPGRETQYF. As DNA, the CDR3 is TGTGCCAGCAGTGATCCGGGAAGAGAGACCCAGTACTTC.

The chain uses TRBV12-3 or TRBV12-4 and TRBJ2-3, with D possibly TRBD2 on 6 matching bases. CDR3 length equals 15 residues. Trimming shortened V by 6 bases and J by 0 bases, and 13 bases separated the two germline ends. The CDR3 loop is CASSRGTLSTDTQYF. CDR3 in DNA: TGTGCCAGCAGCCGTGGGACTCTTAGCACAGATACGCAGTATTTT.

Remarks on this clonotype: A junction boundary mismatches the germline segment, possibly from a read error. This CDR3 reads CAVSESAAVNYGYTF. CDR3 coding DNA: TGTGCCGTCAGTGAGTCGGCGGCGGTGAACTATGGCTACACCTTC. The gene calls are TRBV10-3 and TRBJ1-2; D remains unclear. CDR1 and CDR2 (germline): ENHRY, SYGVKD. The CDR3 is 15 amino acids.

A few counts support this clonotype. The V and J genes are TRBV6-6 and TRBJ1-5; possibly TRBD1 for D (5 bases). Looked up from germline, CDR1 is MNHNY and CDR2 is SVGAGI (reference sequence). This CDR3 contains 14 residues. Trimming shortened V by 2 bases and J by 0 bases, and 5 bases separated the two germline ends. This CDR3 is CASSYRGSNQPQHF. The DNA for the CDR3 is TGTGCCAGCAGTTACAGGGGTAGCAATCAGCCCCAGCATTTT.

CDR3 DNA: TGTGCCAGCAGTCTCTCGGGAAGAGCGGGCACAGATACGCAGTATTTT. As protein: CASSLSGRAGTDTQYF. The gene calls are TRBV12-3 or TRBV12-4 and TRBJ2-3; D perhaps matches TRBD2 (5 bases). This CDR3 is 16 amino acids long. Trimming removed 5 bases at V and 1 base at J, with 16 bases between.

The genes are TRBV5-1 and TRBJ2-7; 7 bases are shared with TRBD1. The CDR3 has 16 residues. Trimming at V came to 3 bases and at J to 3 bases, leaving 12 bases not matched to a gene. Germline V lookup: CDR1 SGHRS, CDR2 YFSETQ. This CDR3 reads CASSSHRGQKSYEQYF. The CDR3 DNA is TGCGCCAGCAGCTCGCACAGGGGCCAGAAGAGCTACGAGCAGTACTTC.

This clonotype has a handful of counts. This chain uses TRBV7-9 with TRBJ1-1; TRBD1 aligns across 7 bases. The germline V gene encodes CDR1 SEHNR and CDR2 FQNEAQ (reference sequence). The CDR3 length is 14 residues. J gave up 5 bases and V 5 bases, and 8 bases lay outside the gene matches. The CDR3 DNA reads TGTGCCAGCAGCCCCGAAGGGGGCGAGACTGAAGCTTTCTTT. Amino acid sequence: CASSPEGGETEAFF.

This clonotype was detected only a few times. The V gene is TRBV4-2, the J gene TRBJ2-7, with 14 nucleotides matching TRBD2. V was clipped by 5 bases and J by 0 bases; unmatched bases: 12. From germline, CDR1 is LGHNA and CDR2 YNFKEQ. This CDR3 spans 19 amino acids. The CDR3 loop is CASSSQPRTSGGFSYEQYF. CDR3 nucleotides: TGTGCCAGCAGCTCCCAACCTCGGACTAGCGGGGGGTTCTCCTACGAGCAGTACTTC.

The CDR3 DNA sequence: TGTGCCAGCAGCGTTTCAAACCTTGCCTACGAGCAGTACTTC. Amino acids: CASSVSNLAYEQYF. V usage is TRBV9 and J usage is TRBJ2-7; no firm D call. Germline V gene sequence: CDR1 SGDLS, CDR2 YYNGEE. V lost 2 bases to trimming and J lost 2 bases, with 11 bases between them. The length of the CDR3 is 14 residues.

The rearrangement links TRBV5-1 to TRBJ1-4; TRBD1 is a possible D gene (5 bases). Germline CDR1 reads SGHRS; CDR2 reads YFSETQ. The V gene lost 2 bases and the J gene lost 0 bases, with 8 bases spanning the gap. There are 15 residues in the CDR3. The chain's CDR3 is CASSFLGPTNEKLFF. The CDR3 DNA reads TGCGCCAGCAGCTTTTTGGGGCCAACTAATGAAAAACTGTTTTTT.

V is TRBV7-9 and J is TRBJ2-1, with TRBD2 matching 8 bases. CDR1 is SEHNR and CDR2 is FQNEAQ in the germline V gene (reference sequence). Losses at the gene ends were 5 bases for V and 0 bases for J; bases not matched to a gene: 15. The CDR3 covers 19 residues. DNA of the CDR3: TGTGCCAGCAGCATGGGACTAGGTCGGGCTCAGGGCTCCTACAATGAGCAGTTCTTC. Residues: CASSMGLGRAQGSYNEQFF.

On this clonotype itself: The junction does not match germline at one end; this may be a read error. Here the CDR3 DNA reads TGCGCCGGCAGCCTGGTAGGGGCCGATGAGATTAATGAGCAGTTCTTC. Its translation: CAGSLVGADEINEQFF. The chain recombines TRBV5-1 with TRBJ2-1; TRBD1 might be the D (5 bases). The CDR3 has 16 amino acids. The germline V gene encodes CDR1 SGHRS and CDR2 YFSETQ.

Concerning this clonotype: One junction end disagrees with the germline gene, perhaps due to a read error. The J gene is TRBJ2-2, the V gene TRBV20-1, with D perhaps TRBD1 or TRBD2 (5 bases each). Germline CDR1 DFQATT, CDR2 SNEGSKA (reference sequence). The length of the CDR3 is 16 residues. CDR3 DNA: TGCAGTGCTAGAGAGCCCAGGGCCCCGAACACCGGGGAGTTGTTTTTT. Amino acid sequence: CSAREPRAPNTGELFF.